Each of the 26 T cell receptor beta chains below was sequenced from the same sample in a study of cytomegalovirus exposure and HLA in healthy donors. A multiplex PCR was run with 60 Vbeta primers and 13 Jbeta primers. Assay: immunoSEQ multiplex PCR; the TCRdb copy retains only in-frame clones and omits some. The table includes 190,000 or so clones, less than 85% detected once. The sequenced sample consisted of PBMCs. These receptors all stem from a boy between 10 and 17 years old in good health and CMV-seronegative.

V is TRBV7-3 and J is TRBJ1-1; 8 positions match TRBD1. CDR1 is SGHTA, CDR2 FQGTGA, per germline. The V and J ends lost 5 bases and 0 bases, in that order; junction bases with no gene match: 5. The CDR3 runs to 15 residues. The CDR3 loop is CASSSQGAMNTEAFF. The CDR3 DNA follows: TGTGCCAGCAGCAGTCAGGGGGCGATGAACACTGAAGCTTTCTTT. The full variable domain, in which reference TRBV7-3 and TRBJ1-1 provide the parts outside the CDR3, is GAGVSQTPSNKVTEKGKYVELRCDPISGHTALYWYRQSLGQGPEFLIYFQGTGAADDSGLPNDRFFAVRPEGSVSTLKIQRTERGDSAVYLCASSSQGAMNTEAFFGQGTRLTVV.

The chain couples TRBV7-2 to TRBJ2-7; TRBD2 agrees at 12 bases. The CDR3 consists of 15 residues. With V trimmed by 4 bases and J by 6 bases, 7 bases remained unmatched. CDR1 and CDR2 (germline): SGHTA, FQGNSA. CDR3 sequence: CASSSGLAGLFEQYF. The CDR3 bases are TGTGCCAGCAGCTCCGGACTAGCGGGACTCTTCGAGCAGTACTTC.

The CDR3 DNA reads as TGTGCCAGCAGCCAAGATACCGGACTAGCGGACCGGAGCACAGATACGCAGTATTTT. Translated, it gives CASSQDTGLADRSTDTQYF. This chain joins TRBV4-2 and TRBJ2-3, with 10 bases lining up with TRBD2. With 0 bases clipped from V and 0 bases from J, the junction kept 9 bases outside the gene matches. The CDR3 has 19 residues. CDR1 LGHNA and CDR2 YNFKEQ come from the germline V gene.

CDR3 sequence (DNA): TGTGCCAGCAGCGTAGAGTCCACTAGCGGGTTCGGCAATGAGCAGTTCTTC. It codes for CASSVESTSGFGNEQFF. The V gene is TRBV9, the J gene TRBJ2-1, with TRBD2 matching 9 bases. The CDR3 is 17 residues long. Germline V CDR1 and CDR2: SGDLS, YYNGEE. V was clipped by 0 bases and J by 6 bases; unmatched bases: 10.

Remarks on this clone: An end of the junction does not agree with germline; a read error may underlie this. This chain joins TRBV7-7 and TRBJ2-1; 11 nucleotides agree with TRBD2. The CDR3 runs to 16 residues. Germline CDR1 and CDR2: SSHAT and FNYEAQ (reference sequence). The CDR3 region has the DNA TGTGCTAGCAGAAAACTAGCGGGAGATGGTCGTAGTGAGCAGTTCTTC. This encodes CASRKLAGDGRSEQFF.

CDR3 loop: CASSLYSRPYNEQFF. The CDR3 nucleotides read TGTGCCAGCAGCTTGTACAGCAGGCCCTACAATGAGCAGTTCTTC. V and J are TRBV7-8 and TRBJ2-1; D remains ambiguous. Trimming took 3 bases from V and 2 from J, leaving 11 bases between them. This CDR3 has 15 amino acids. CDR1 SGHVS and CDR2 FQNEAQ come from the germline V gene.

The V gene is TRBV6-5, the J gene TRBJ2-7; 7 positions match TRBD2. Germline V CDR1 and CDR2: MNHEY, SVGAGI. V dropped 0 bases and J dropped 2; count of bases not matched to a gene: 4. This CDR3 spans 15 amino acids. The CDR3 spells CASSYSIGGAYEQYF. Written as DNA, the CDR3 is TGTGCCAGCAGTTACTCGATTGGGGGGGCCTACGAGCAGTACTTC.

The rearrangement links TRBV6-5 to TRBJ1-2, with D possibly matching TRBD1 (6 bases). V lost 7 bases and J 2 bases, leaving 11 bases between the germline ends. This CDR3 has 13 residues. Germline V lookup: CDR1 MNHEY, CDR2 SVGAGI. The CDR3 is CASKRTENYGYTF. The CDR3 nucleotides are TGTGCCAGCAAGAGGACAGAAAACTATGGCTACACCTTC.

The genes are TRBV10-1 and TRBJ2-2, with a weak D call TRBD1 (5 bases). Germline V gene data show CDR1 as WNHNN and CDR2 as SYGVQD (reference sequence). The CDR3 has 13 residues. V was pared by 6 bases and J by 3 bases, with 8 bases between. CDR3 region: CASSPTDTGELFF. The CDR3 DNA follows: TGCGCCAGCAGCCCGACAGACACCGGGGAGCTGTTTTTT.

The J gene is TRBJ1-5, the V gene TRBV30; D not certain. Germline V gene sequence: CDR1 GTSNPN, CDR2 SVGIG (reference sequence). The CDR3 consists of 13 residues. Trimming left V 0 bases short and J 3 bases short, with 6 bases between. In nucleotides, the CDR3 is TGTGCCTGGAGTGTTGCAGACAATCAGCCCCAGCATTTT. Protein product: CAWSVADNQPQHF.

This clone was counted a single time. The chain uses TRBV30 and TRBJ1-5; 8 bases line up with TRBD1. Germline trimming cut 2 bases from V and 6 bases from J; bases unmatched to any gene: 3. This CDR3 has 13 residues. Germline CDR1 and CDR2: GTSNPN and SVGIG (reference sequence). CDR3: CAWSQDRAQPQHF. CDR3 sequence (DNA): TGTGCCTGGAGTCAGGACAGGGCTCAGCCCCAGCATTTT.

The V call is TRBV5-1, the J call TRBJ2-3; no reliable D call. The CDR3 loop spans 11 amino acids. The V and J ends lost 4 bases and 3 bases respectively, with 3 bases between them. Germline V gene data show CDR1 as SGHRS and CDR2 as YFSETQ. The CDR3 DNA follows: TGCGCCAGCAGCCTTACAGATACGCAGTATTTT. It codes for CASSLTDTQYF.

CDR3 region: CASSEALRDRGDQPQHF. As DNA, the CDR3 is TGTGCCAGCAGTGAAGCGCTGAGGGACAGGGGGGATCAGCCCCAGCATTTT. The J gene is TRBJ1-5, the V gene TRBV6-1, with 11 bases aligning to TRBD1. V shed 0 bases and J 5 bases; nucleotides not matched to a gene: 6. The CDR3 length is 17 residues. Germline loops: CDR1 MNHNS, CDR2 SASEGT.

This clone came up once. The chain is built from TRBV30 and TRBJ2-7; 10 nucleotides align to TRBD2. Looked up from germline, CDR1 is GTSNPN and CDR2 is SVGIG (reference sequence). The J segment lost 6 bases and the V segment lost 8 bases, leaving 4 bases of the junction unmatched. The CDR3 totals 11 residues. Here the CDR3 DNA reads TGTGCCCGACGACTAGCGGGCGAGCAGTACTTC. Its translation is CARRLAGEQYF. The whole variable domain, remainder taken from reference TRBV30 and TRBJ2-7, is SQTIHQWPATLVQPVGSPLSLECTVEGTSNPNLYWYRQAAGRGLQLLFYSVGIGQISSEVPQNLSASRPQDRQFILSSKKLLLSDSGFYLCARRLAGEQYFGPGTRLTVT.

This clone was recorded a few times. The rearrangement uses TRBV27 and TRBJ2-2, with TRBD2 identical over 8 bases. CDR3 length: 15 amino acids. CDR1 is MNHEY, CDR2 SMNVEV, per germline (reference sequence). V was clipped by 2 bases and J by 6 bases; unmatched bases: 5. CDR3: CASSLMAGGAGELFF. In DNA form, the CDR3 reads TGTGCCAGCAGTTTAATGGCGGGAGGCGCCGGGGAGCTGTTTTTT.

The chain recombines TRBV19 with TRBJ1-2, with D possibly TRBD1 on 6 matching bases. Trimming removed 5 bases from V and 4 bases from J, with 14 bases in between. The CDR3 length is 14 residues. Germline CDR1 and CDR2: LNHDA and SQIVND (reference sequence). The CDR3 loop is CASSLRGGSYGYTF. In nucleotides, the CDR3 is TGTGCCAGTAGTCTTCGTGGGGGCAGCTATGGCTACACCTTC.

CDR3 coding DNA: TGCAGTGCTGGGGGGATCGAGGGGCTAACCTTC. This sequence encodes CSAGGIEGLTF. This chain joins TRBV20-1 and TRBJ1-2; tentative D call: TRBD1 (5 bases). The germline V gene has CDR1 DFQATT and CDR2 SNEGSKA (reference sequence). V lost 5 bases to trimming and J lost 14 bases, with 18 bases between them. The CDR3 spans 11 residues.

On this clone itself: One end of the junction varies from germline; a read error may be responsible. Other DNA sequences within the sample encode an identical CDR3. The chain links TRBV9 to TRBJ1-2; D remains ambiguous. The CDR3 runs 11 residues. Germline lookup yields CDR1 SGDLS and CDR2 YYNGEE. The CDR3 spells CASSGPEGYTF. DNA of the CDR3: TGCGCCAGCAGCGGCCCGGAGGGCTACACCTTC.

The V call is TRBV6-6, the J call TRBJ2-7; TRBD1 agrees at 7 bases. V was clipped by 2 bases and J by 1 base; unmatched bases: 2. The CDR3 length is 14 residues. In germline, CDR1 is MNHNY, CDR2 SVGAGI (reference sequence). The CDR3 sequence: CASSYPGQSYEQYF. CDR3 nucleotides: TGTGCCAGCAGTTACCCGGGACAGTCCTACGAGCAGTACTTC.

V gene TRBV11-3 combines with J gene TRBJ2-2, with D perhaps TRBD2 (5 bases). Trimming took off 4 bases at V and 5 bases at J, with 14 bases between the two ends. In germline, CDR1 is SGHNT, CDR2 YENEEA. The CDR3 is 15 residues long. For the CDR3, the DNA is TGTGCCAGCAGCTCTCTACACCGGGATACCGGGGAGCTGTTTTTT. It translates to CASSSLHRDTGELFF.

The chain uses TRBV30 and TRBJ1-2; D is ambiguous. The V gene lost 2 bases and the J gene lost 4 bases, with 17 bases spanning the gap. Germline V gene data show CDR1 as GTSNPN and CDR2 as SVGIG (reference sequence). The length of the CDR3 is 15 residues. CDR3 sequence: CAWSPTRGVPYGYTF. CDR3 coding DNA: TGTGCCTGGAGTCCGACGCGGGGAGTCCCCTATGGCTACACCTTC.

This chain connects TRBV2 to TRBJ1-2; 7 nucleotides line up with TRBD1. In germline, CDR1 is SNHLY, CDR2 FYNNEI. The length of the CDR3 is 13 residues. Trimming at V came to 9 bases and at J to 3 bases, leaving 7 bases not matched to a gene. The CDR3 nucleotides are TGTGCCAGTCCGGGGGACAGCGACTATGGCTACACCTTC. Amino acid sequence: CASPGDSDYGYTF.

The chain joins TRBV7-3 to TRBJ1-1; 11 bases map to TRBD1. The germline gives CDR1 SGHTA, CDR2 FQGTGA. V dropped 5 bases and J dropped 1; count of bases not matched to a gene: 6. The CDR3 consists of 16 residues. CDR3 protein: CASSTGGTGGNTEAFF. In DNA form, the CDR3 reads TGTGCCAGCAGCACCGGGGGGACAGGGGGGAACACTGAAGCTTTCTTT.

This clone was observed a single time. The genes are TRBV7-9 and TRBJ2-2, with a weak D call TRBD1 (6 bases). Germline V gives CDR1 SEHNR, CDR2 FQNEAQ (reference sequence). The V end was cut by 6 bases, the J end by 5 bases, with 16 bases between. This CDR3 contains 15 residues. The CDR3: CASSRQGGWTGELFF. Here the CDR3 DNA reads TGTGCCAGCAGTCGTCAAGGGGGATGGACCGGGGAGCTGTTTTTT.

The chain is built from TRBV7-9 and TRBJ2-7; D may be TRBD1 (5 bases). The V gene's germline CDR1 is SEHNR and CDR2 FQNEAQ (reference sequence). The CDR3 has 14 residues. The ends were cut back, 2 bases at V and 1 base at J, with 9 bases in the middle. CDR3 sequence (DNA): TGTGCCAGCAGCTTAAGGGGCCCTTCCTACGAGCAGTACTTC. Protein product: CASSLRGPSYEQYF. Looking up the rest from reference TRBV7-9 and TRBJ2-7 gives the full variable domain: DTGVSQNPRHKITKRGQNVTFRCDPISEHNRLYWYRQTLGQGPEFLTYFQNEAQLEKSRLLSDRFSAERPKGSFSTLEIQRTEQGDSAMYLCASSLRGPSYEQYFGPGTRLTVT.

CDR3 amino acids: CASSRDSKNIQYF. The CDR3 DNA follows: TGTGCCAGCAGCCGGGACAGCAAAAACATTCAGTACTTC. The V gene is TRBV27, the J gene TRBJ2-4, with 7 positions matching TRBD1. The length of the CDR3 is 13 residues. The germline gives CDR1 MNHEY, CDR2 SMNVEV (reference sequence). The junction had 2 bases not matched to a gene; V was cut back by 6 bases and J by 3 bases.